The sequence of this T cell receptor (beta chain) was determined in a study of blood T cell repertoires in COVID-19. About the research overall: Samples of COVID-19 (acute and convalescent) were obtained from the United States, Italy and Spain. Nucleic acid was either cDNA or gDNA, and it came from T cells, B-cell-depleted T cells, or PBMCs.

V lost 5 bases, J lost 9 bases, and 23 bases lay in between. This CDR3 is built from 16 residues. Germline V gene sequence: CDR1 SEHNR, CDR2 FQNEAQ (reference sequence). As handled by the study authors: Researchers report that nucleated cell counts were estimated from reference gene primer amplification. The data were produced by immunoSEQ multiplex PCR, yet TCRdb's version contains in-frame clones alone and is incomplete. V and J calls and clone size follow that table, whereas D and trimming were derived from the DNA. The table shows some 450,000 clones, with about nine tenths occurring only once. During active infection, Seattle patients enrolled and were then monitored through disease.

Specimen: peripheral blood. The receptor was derived from a woman in her forties or fifties with COVID-19, enrolled during active disease. This rearrangement joins TRBV7-9 to TRBJ1-3; D is perhaps TRBD1 (6 bases). CDR3 region: CASSQGGSRSGGTIYF. The CDR3, as DNA: TGTGCCAGCAGCCAAGGGGGAAGCCGCTCTGGAGGCACCATATATTTT.